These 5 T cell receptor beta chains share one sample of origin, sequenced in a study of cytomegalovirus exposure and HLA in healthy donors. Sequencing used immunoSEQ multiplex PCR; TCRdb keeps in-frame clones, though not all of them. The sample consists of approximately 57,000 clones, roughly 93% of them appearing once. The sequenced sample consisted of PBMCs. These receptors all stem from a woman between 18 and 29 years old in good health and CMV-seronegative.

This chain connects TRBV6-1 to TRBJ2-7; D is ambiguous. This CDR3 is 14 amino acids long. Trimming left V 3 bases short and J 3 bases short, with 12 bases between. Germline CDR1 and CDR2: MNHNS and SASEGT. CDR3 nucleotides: TGTGCCAGCAGTGAGGATCGACTCATCTACGAGCAGTACTTC. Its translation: CASSEDRLIYEQYF.

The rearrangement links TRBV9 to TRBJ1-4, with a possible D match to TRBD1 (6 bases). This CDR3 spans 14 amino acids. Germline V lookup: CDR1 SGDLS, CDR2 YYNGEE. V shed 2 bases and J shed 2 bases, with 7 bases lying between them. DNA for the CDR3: TGTGCCAGCAGCGTTCAGGGGACTAATGAAAAACTGTTTTTT. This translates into CASSVQGTNEKLFF.

The CDR3 region has the DNA TGTGCCAGCAGCGCCTTTCCTGGGGCAGCAAACTCTGGAAACACCATATATTTT. Translating it yields CASSAFPGAANSGNTIYF. V gene TRBV7-2 combines with J gene TRBJ1-3, with D possibly being TRBD1 (5 bases). The V end lost 5 bases, the J end lost 0 bases, and 20 bases lay between the germline ends. This CDR3 is built from 18 residues. Germline CDR1 is SGHTA and CDR2 is FQGNSA.

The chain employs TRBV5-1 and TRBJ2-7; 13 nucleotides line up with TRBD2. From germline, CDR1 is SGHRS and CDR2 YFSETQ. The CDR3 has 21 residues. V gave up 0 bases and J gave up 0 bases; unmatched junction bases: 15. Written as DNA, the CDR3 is TGCGCCAGCAGCTTGGGTAACGGACTAGCGGGGGCCCCCGGAAGCTCCTACGAGCAGTACTTC. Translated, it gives CASSLGNGLAGAPGSSYEQYF.

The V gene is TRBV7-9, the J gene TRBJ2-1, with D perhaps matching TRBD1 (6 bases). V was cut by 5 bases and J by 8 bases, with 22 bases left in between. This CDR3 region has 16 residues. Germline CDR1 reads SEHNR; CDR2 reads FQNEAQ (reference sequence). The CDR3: CASSNRVQGGRDEQFF. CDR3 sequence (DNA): TGTGCCAGCAGCAATAGGGTACAGGGCGGTAGGGATGAGCAGTTCTTC.